The sequence of this T cell receptor beta chain was determined in a study of blood T cell repertoires in COVID-19. In the study overall: Samples representing acute and convalescent COVID-19 were sourced from the United States, Italy and Spain. PBMCs, B-cell-depleted T cells, or T cells were the source of the cDNA or gDNA that made up the material.

Worth noting for this clone: The sample holds other DNA sequences that translate to the same CDR3.

Germline V gene data show CDR1 as SGHNT and CDR2 as YENEEA. The CDR3 consists of 12 residues. Trimming removed 3 bases from V and 7 bases from J, with 7 bases in between. In the original analysis: It was from reference gene primer amplification that nucleated cell counts were estimated. Profiling relied on immunoSEQ multiplex PCR, and the TCRdb table lists in-frame clones only, not all of them. V and J calls and clone size are copied from that table; D and trimming were computed from the DNA. Here the sample spans about 210,000 clones, almost 85% being singletons. The source of this sequence is a woman aged 45-60 years with active or convalescent COVID-19. The sequencing sample was made of peripheral blood. The chain combines TRBV11-3 with TRBJ2-1; D possibly corresponds to TRBD2 (5 bases). CDR3 DNA: TGTGCCAGCAGCTTTTCGGGGAATGAGCAGTTCTTC. Protein sequence: CASSFSGNEQFF.